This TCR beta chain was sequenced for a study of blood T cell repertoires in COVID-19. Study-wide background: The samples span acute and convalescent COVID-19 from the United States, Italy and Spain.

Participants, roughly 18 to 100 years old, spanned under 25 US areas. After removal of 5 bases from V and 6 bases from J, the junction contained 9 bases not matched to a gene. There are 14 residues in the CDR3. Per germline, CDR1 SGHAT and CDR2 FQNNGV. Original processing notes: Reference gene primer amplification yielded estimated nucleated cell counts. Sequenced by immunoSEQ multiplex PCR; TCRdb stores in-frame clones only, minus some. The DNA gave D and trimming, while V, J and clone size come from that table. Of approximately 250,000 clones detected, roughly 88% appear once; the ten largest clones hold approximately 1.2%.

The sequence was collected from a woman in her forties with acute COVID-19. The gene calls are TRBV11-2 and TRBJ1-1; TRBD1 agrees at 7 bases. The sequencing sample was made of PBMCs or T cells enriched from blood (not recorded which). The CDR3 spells CASSASWTGAEAFF. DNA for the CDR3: TGTGCCAGCAGCGCAAGTTGGACAGGTGCTGAAGCTTTCTTT.